One sample yielded the 20 T cell receptor beta chains listed below, sequenced in a study of blood T cell repertoires in COVID-19. Clones were sequenced by immunoSEQ multiplex PCR, and TCRdb holds only the in-frame ones, with some missing. The data hold around 170,000 clones, with 86% observed a single time. Input material: peripheral blood. These receptors were obtained from a woman between 65 and 79 years old with acute or convalescent COVID-19.

V usage is TRBV7-6 and J usage is TRBJ1-1; tentatively, D is TRBD1 (6 bases). This CDR3 spans 16 amino acids. With 5 bases removed from V and 1 base from J, the gap between germline ends came to 17 bases. Germline values: CDR1 SGHVS, CDR2 FNYEAQ. CDR3 protein: CASSQQGRNQNTEAFF. CDR3 nucleotide sequence: TGTGCCAGCAGCCAACAGGGACGGAACCAGAACACTGAAGCTTTCTTT.

In its sample, this clone was seen a few times. This CDR3 reads CASSLALKGAEAFF. The CDR3 bases are TGTGCCAGCAGCTTAGCCCTTAAGGGGGCTGAAGCTTTCTTT. This chain connects TRBV7-9 to TRBJ1-1; TRBD1 might be the D (6 bases). The V end lost 0 bases, the J end lost 6 bases, and 11 bases lay between the germline ends. The length of the CDR3 is 14 residues. Germline assignment: CDR1 SEHNR and CDR2 FQNEAQ (reference sequence).

The chain carries TRBV2 and TRBJ2-3; D is possibly TRBD1 (5 bases). The CDR3 totals 12 residues. V shed 4 bases and J shed 4 bases, with 6 bases lying between them. The germline V gene has CDR1 SNHLY and CDR2 FYNNEI. The CDR3 sequence is CASSVGADTQYF. The CDR3 nucleotides read TGTGCCAGCAGTGTAGGGGCAGATACGCAGTATTTT.

The chain combines TRBV30 with TRBJ2-1; 13 bases align to TRBD2. After removal of 0 bases from V and 4 bases from J, the junction contained 6 bases not matched to a gene. CDR3 length: 17 residues. Germline V gene data show CDR1 as GTSNPN and CDR2 as SVGIG (reference sequence). The CDR3 region has the DNA TGTGCCTGGAGTGTGACCGGGACTAGCGGGGTATACAATGAGCAGTTCTTC. It specifies CAWSVTGTSGVYNEQFF.

The chain has TRBV11-2 and TRBJ1-1; D call uncertain. Germline V gene sequence: CDR1 SGHAT, CDR2 FQNNGV. The CDR3 contains 15 residues. Trimming left V 1 base short and J 1 base short, with 10 bases between. The CDR3 sequence is CASSLVWAPNTEAFF. The DNA for the CDR3 is TGTGCCAGCAGCTTAGTGTGGGCTCCGAACACTGAAGCTTTCTTT. The full variable domain, with the rest looked up from reference TRBV11-2 and TRBJ1-1, is EAGVAQSPRYKIIEKRQSVAFWCNPISGHATLYWYQQILGQGPKLLIQFQNNGVVDDSQLPKDRFSAERLKGVDSTLKIQPAKLEDSAVYLCASSLVWAPNTEAFFGQGTRLTVV.

The V and J genes are TRBV5-1 and TRBJ2-5; D remains unclear. Trimming cost V 2 bases and J 3 bases, with 8 bases left between them. The V gene's germline CDR1 is SGHRS and CDR2 YFSETQ. This CDR3 region has 13 residues. CDR3 region: CASSFGQKETQYF. Here the CDR3 DNA reads TGCGCCAGCAGCTTTGGGCAGAAAGAGACCCAGTACTTC.

The chain has TRBV9 and TRBJ1-2, with 7 bases identical to TRBD1. Trimming removed 3 bases from V and 3 bases from J; junction bases left unmatched: 8. The CDR3 runs to 15 residues. Germline V lookup: CDR1 SGDLS, CDR2 YYNGEE. This CDR3 is CASSARLTGDYGYTF. The DNA for the CDR3 is TGTGCCAGCAGCGCCAGATTAACAGGGGACTATGGCTACACCTTC.

The chain uses TRBV7-2 and TRBJ2-3, with 9 positions matching TRBD1. V gave up 4 bases and J gave up 6 bases; unmatched junction bases: 8. CDR3 length: 15 residues. The V gene's germline CDR1 is SGHTA and CDR2 FQGNSA. CDR3 coding DNA: TGTGCCAGCAGCTCACAGGGGGCTGTTATCGATACGCAGTATTTT. The encoded protein is CASSSQGAVIDTQYF.

The genes are TRBV10-3 and TRBJ2-1, with 10 nucleotides matching TRBD2. Germline assignment: CDR1 ENHRY and CDR2 SYGVKD. The CDR3 has 16 residues. The junction had 7 bases not matched to a gene; V was cut back by 0 bases and J by 8 bases. The CDR3 DNA reads as TGTGCCATCAGTGAGTCAAGCGGGAGGGCCTCGTATGAGCAGTTCTTC. Protein product: CAISESSGRASYEQFF.

This clone was picked up a small number of times. The V call is TRBV10-3, the J call TRBJ1-1, with D possibly being TRBD1 (5 bases). This CDR3 is 15 amino acids long. V gave up 0 bases and J gave up 4 bases, with 12 bases separating them. Germline loops: CDR1 ENHRY, CDR2 SYGVKD. DNA of the CDR3: TGTGCCATCAGTGAGTCGGTGGGGCAGGCCACTGAAGCTTTCTTT. Protein sequence: CAISESVGQATEAFF.

This clone showed up just a few times. The chain carries TRBV5-1 and TRBJ2-3; D uncertain. V was pared by 0 bases and J by 2 bases, with 7 bases between. Germline CDR1 reads SGHRS; CDR2 reads YFSETQ. This CDR3 spans 14 amino acids. This CDR3 reads CASSLEQITDTQYF. The CDR3 DNA is TGCGCCAGCAGCTTGGAACAGATCACAGATACGCAGTATTTT.

The chain joins TRBV7-2 to TRBJ2-7, with 7 bases identical to TRBD2. This CDR3 comprises 16 residues. Germline CDR1 reads SGHTA; CDR2 reads FQGNSA. V lost 1 base to trimming and J lost 2 bases; unmatched junction nucleotides: 8. The CDR3 loop reads CASSLGSREKAYEQYF. In nucleotides, the CDR3 is TGTGCCAGCAGCTTAGGTTCGCGGGAGAAGGCCTACGAGCAGTACTTC.

The chain combines TRBV5-4 with TRBJ1-5; D gene ambiguous. CDR3 length: 13 amino acids. Germline V gene data show CDR1 as SGHNT and CDR2 as YYREEE (reference sequence). V was cut by 0 bases and J by 4 bases, with 5 bases left in between. CDR3 bases: TGTGCCAGCAGCTTGGCCCCGAATCAGCCCCAGCATTTT. Amino acids: CASSLAPNQPQHF. The whole variable domain, remainder taken from reference TRBV5-4 and TRBJ1-5, is ETGVTQSPTHLIKTRGQQVTLRCSSQSGHNTVSWYQQALGQGPQFIFQYYREEENGRGNFPPRFSGLQFPNYSSELNVNALELDDSALYLCASSLAPNQPQHFGDGTRLSIL.

This clone was observed a single time. The chain carries TRBV7-2 and TRBJ1-1; 11 nucleotides line up with TRBD1. Germline V gene sequence: CDR1 SGHTA, CDR2 FQGNSA. The length of the CDR3 is 15 residues. V was clipped by 3 bases and J by 6 bases; unmatched bases: 6. This CDR3 is CASSFRTGGGSEAFF. The CDR3 DNA reads as TGTGCCAGCAGCTTCCGGACAGGGGGCGGTTCTGAAGCTTTCTTT.

This clone was observed a few times. The chain combines TRBV10-3 with TRBJ1-2, with 8 positions matching TRBD1. The J segment lost 3 bases and the V segment lost 6 bases, leaving 15 bases of the junction unmatched. The CDR3 extends over 17 amino acids. The V gene's germline CDR1 is ENHRY and CDR2 SYGVKD. The CDR3 is CAISARTGLGADYGYTF. In DNA, the CDR3 is TGTGCCATCAGCGCCAGGACAGGGTTGGGAGCGGACTATGGCTACACCTTC.

The chain recombines TRBV27 with TRBJ2-5; the match to TRBD1 covers 10 bases. Trimming took 5 bases from V and 4 from J; bases not matched to a gene: 4. This CDR3 has 14 residues. Germline V gene data show CDR1 as MNHEY and CDR2 as SMNVEV (reference sequence). The DNA of the CDR3 is TGTGCCAGCAGTCCGAGGACAGGGGGAGAGACCCAGTACTTC. This encodes CASSPRTGGETQYF.

J is TRBJ2-5 and V is TRBV19; possible D gene TRBD1, 5 bases. V was trimmed by 10 bases and J by 5 bases, leaving 17 bases between them. This CDR3 is 13 amino acids long. CDR1 is LNHDA, CDR2 SQIVND, per germline (reference sequence). CDR3 sequence (DNA): TGTGCCACCTCCCCCAGCCCAGGGGAGACCCAGTACTTC. Amino acid sequence: CATSPSPGETQYF.

V gene TRBV19 combines with J gene TRBJ1-1, with unresolved D. Germline V gene lookup returns CDR1 LNHDA and CDR2 SQIVND (reference sequence). V lost 0 bases, J lost 1 base, and 12 bases lay in between. The CDR3 is made up of 16 amino acids. In nucleotides, the CDR3 is TGTGCCAGTAGTATAGATTCGGGAGGACCGAACACTGAAGCTTTCTTT. This translates into CASSIDSGGPNTEAFF.

The chain has TRBV7-9 and TRBJ1-1; no clear D gene. The CDR3 has 14 amino acids. The V gene lost 2 bases and the J gene lost 8 bases, with 15 bases spanning the gap. The germline V gene has CDR1 SEHNR and CDR2 FQNEAQ (reference sequence). The CDR3 DNA reads TGTGCCAGCAGCTTATTGGGCCACGTTGGCGAAGCTTTCTTT. Protein product: CASSLLGHVGEAFF.

V usage is TRBV7-2 and J usage is TRBJ1-2; a possible D gene is TRBD1 (5 bases). Germline V gives CDR1 SGHTA, CDR2 FQGNSA. Trimming stripped 5 bases from V and 4 bases from J, with 14 bases between. The CDR3 runs to 14 residues. The CDR3 spells CASSPTVFSYGYTF. Written as DNA, the CDR3 is TGTGCCAGCAGCCCGACAGTTTTCTCCTATGGCTACACCTTC.